This TCR beta chain emerged from a study of T cell repertoires in cytomegalovirus infection. At the level of the study: CMV epitopes, recently identified HLA-C-restricted and well-studied HLA-B-restricted, were used. Matching HLA type and CMV infection were both indicated by public TCR beta signatures. The study's findings and limits: Dominant in the ex vivo response were TCR beta clonotypes restricted by HLA-C and specific for CMV. Cumulated frequencies of public TCR beta families served to identify carriers of CMV plus the relevant HLA.

From the reads, TCRdb called clonotypes with MiXCR, one entry per CDR3 protein. In the table there are 650,000 to 850,000 distinct CDR3 sequences, 29% of which are singletons. On this clonotype: The antigen remains undetermined.

This CDR3 is 17 amino acids long. Trimming removed 4 bases at V and 7 bases at J, with 22 bases between. The V gene's germline CDR1 is MNHGY and CDR2 SAAAGT. The sample was cultured CD8+ T cells from PBMCs, taken from culture after CMV antigen stimulation. The rearrangement uses TRBV6-8 and TRBJ1-4, with D perhaps matching TRBD1 (5 bases). The receptor was isolated from a human donor in good health (CMV status not recorded). Some clones in this sample may be carry-over from other donors' samples. In DNA, the CDR3 is TGTGCCAGCAGTTTCCTTCCCCGGGGCCAACGGAGTGAAAAACTGTTTTTT. Residues: CASSFLPRGQRSEKLFF.